This paragraph covers one T cell receptor beta chain sequence. Its antigen is not known. The data were taken from a study of neurological immune-mediated disorders. Overall study results and limits: The phylogenetic placement of 18 of 34 multiple sclerosis patients' repertoires in one related-CDR3 cluster constitutes a possible signature. For the multiple sclerosis repertoire cluster, no association with any clinical or MRI feature was found.

A single record per CDR3 protein comes from TCRdb applying MiXCR to the 5' RACE reads. The sample holds about 62,000 distinct CDR3 sequences, 3.5% to 4.5% seen once. The junction had 7 bases not matched to a gene; V was cut back by 3 bases and J by 7 bases. The CDR3 runs to 13 residues. Germline V CDR1 and CDR2: SQVTM, ANQGSEA. This TCR was recovered from a woman aged 50 to 60 with multiple sclerosis. The chain carries TRBV29-1 and TRBJ2-7, with 9 positions matching TRBD1. The sequenced sample was PBMCs. The CDR3 region has the DNA TGCAGCGTTGACACAGGGGGCTTCAAAGAGCAGTACTTC. Its translation: CSVDTGGFKEQYF.